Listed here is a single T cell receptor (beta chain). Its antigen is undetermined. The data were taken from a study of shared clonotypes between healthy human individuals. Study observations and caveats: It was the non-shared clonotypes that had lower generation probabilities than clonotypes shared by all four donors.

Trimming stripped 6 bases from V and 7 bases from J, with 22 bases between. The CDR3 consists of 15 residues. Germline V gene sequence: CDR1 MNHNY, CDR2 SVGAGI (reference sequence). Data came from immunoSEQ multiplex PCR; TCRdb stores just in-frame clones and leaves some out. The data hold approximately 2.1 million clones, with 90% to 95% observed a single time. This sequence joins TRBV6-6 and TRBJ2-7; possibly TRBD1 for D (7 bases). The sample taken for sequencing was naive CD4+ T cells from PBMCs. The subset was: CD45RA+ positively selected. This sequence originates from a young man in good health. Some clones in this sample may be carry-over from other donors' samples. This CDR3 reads CASSSTSRGVGEQYF. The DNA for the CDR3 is TGTGCCAGCAGCTCAACTTCCAGGGGGGTTGGGGAGCAGTACTTC.